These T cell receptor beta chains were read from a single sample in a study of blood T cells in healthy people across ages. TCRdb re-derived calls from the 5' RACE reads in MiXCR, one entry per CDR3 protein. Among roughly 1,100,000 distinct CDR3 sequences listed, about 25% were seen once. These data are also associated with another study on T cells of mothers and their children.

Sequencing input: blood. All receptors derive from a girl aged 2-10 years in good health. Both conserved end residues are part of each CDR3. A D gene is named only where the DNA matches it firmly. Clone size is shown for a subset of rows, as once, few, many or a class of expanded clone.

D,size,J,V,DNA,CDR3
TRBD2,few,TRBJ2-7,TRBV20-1,TGCAGTGCAAAGACTAGCGGGGGGGACTACGAGCAGTACTTC,CSAKTSGGDYEQYF
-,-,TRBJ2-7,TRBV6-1,TGTGCCAGCAGCGAACTAACAGACTACGAGCAGTACTTC,CASSELTDYEQYF
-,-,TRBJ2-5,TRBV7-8,TGTGCCAGCAGCTTTATGTATGGAGGAGAGGAGACCCAGTACTTC,CASSFMYGGEETQYF
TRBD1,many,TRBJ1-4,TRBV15,TGTGCCACCAGCAGGGGACAGGGAGCTGAAAAACTGTTTTTT,CATSRGQGAEKLFF
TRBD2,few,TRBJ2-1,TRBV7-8,TGTGCCAGCAGCTTTGCGGGAGCATTCAATGAGCAGTTCTTC,CASSFAGAFNEQFF
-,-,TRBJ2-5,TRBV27,TGTGCCAGCAGTTTCGCCAGGGCGATAGGGGAGACCCAGTACTTC,CASSFARAIGETQYF
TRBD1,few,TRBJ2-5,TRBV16,TGTGCCAGCGGCTATCTAAGGACAGGGGGCTTTCAAGAGACCCAGTACTTC,CASGYLRTGGFQETQYF
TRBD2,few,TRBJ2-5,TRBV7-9,TGTGCCAGCAGCTCTAAGACTAGCGGGAGCTTGGTGACCCAGTACTTC,CASSSKTSGSLVTQYF
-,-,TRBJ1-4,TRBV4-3,TGCGCCAGCAGCCAAGATGTGAATGGAAATGAAAAACTGTTTTTT,CASSQDVNGNEKLFF
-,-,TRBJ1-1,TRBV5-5,TGTGCCAGCAGCCCTTCAGGGAGTTACGAGGAAGCTTTCTTT,CASSPSGSYEEAFF
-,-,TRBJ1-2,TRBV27,TGTACCAGCAGCGCAGGGTACGGCGGCTGCACCTTC,CTSSAGYGGCTF
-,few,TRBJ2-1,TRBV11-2,TGTGCCAGCAGCTTAACAGCGGACTCCTACAATGAGCAGTTCTTC,CASSLTADSYNEQFF
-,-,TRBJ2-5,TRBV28,TGTGCCAGCAGTTTAGGGGCACAGCACCAAGAGACCCAGTACTTC,CASSLGAQHQETQYF
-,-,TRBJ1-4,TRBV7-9,TGTGCCAGCAGCCTAAGAAGAGACACCTATAATGAAAAACTGTTTTTT,CASSLRRDTYNEKLFF
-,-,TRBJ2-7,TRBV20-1,TGCAGTGCTAGAAGGGCGGCGATGGCCGAGCAGTACTTC,CSARRAAMAEQYF
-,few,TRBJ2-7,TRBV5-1,TGCGCCAGCAGCACCGCCCATTACGAGCAGTACTTC,CASSTAHYEQYF
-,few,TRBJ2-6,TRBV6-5,TGTGCCAGCAGTTACTCGAGGGAGGTGGACCAGTCTGGGGCCAACGTCCTGACTTTC,CASSYSREVDQSGANVLTF
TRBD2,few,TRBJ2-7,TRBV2,TGTGCCAGCAGTATAAATCCCGCGAGCGGGGGGCCTTCCTTGGAAAACGAGCAGTACTTC,CASSINPASGGPSLENEQYF
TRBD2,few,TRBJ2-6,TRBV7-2,TGTGCCAGCAGCCTTAGACTAGCGGCCTCCTCTGGGGCCAACGTCCTGACTTTC,CASSLRLAASSGANVLTF
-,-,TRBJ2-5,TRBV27,TGTGCCACCCCTGGGGCGGAGACCCAGTACTTC,CATPGAETQYF
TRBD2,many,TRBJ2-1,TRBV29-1,TGCAGCGTACGACTAGCGGGAGGCAATGAGCAGTTCTTC,CSVRLAGGNEQFF
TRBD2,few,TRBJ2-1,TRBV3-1,TGTGCCAGCAGGGCATGGGGGACTAGCCAGAAAGAGCAGTTCTTC,CASRAWGTSQKEQFF
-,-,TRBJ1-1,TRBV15,TGTGCCACCAGCAGACCACGGGGGCCAACGAACACTGAAGCTTTCTTT,CATSRPRGPTNTEAFF
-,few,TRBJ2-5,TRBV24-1,TGTGCCACCAGTGATTCCGCTATACAATCGCAAGAGACCCAGTACTTC,CATSDSAIQSQETQYF
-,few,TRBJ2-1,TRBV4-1,TGCGCCAGCAGCCAAGTTAAGGCCATCCCCACCTACAATGAGCAGTTCTTC,CASSQVKAIPTYNEQFF
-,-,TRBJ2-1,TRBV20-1,TGCAGTGCCCCCCGAACGGGCGGAAGAAGTGATGAGCAGTTCTTC,CSAPRTGGRSDEQFF
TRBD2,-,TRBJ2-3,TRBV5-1,TGCGCCAGCAGCTTGGCCGGGAGGGGAGATACGCAGTATTTT,CASSLAGRGDTQYF
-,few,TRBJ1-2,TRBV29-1,TGCAGCGTTGACGAACTTTCGACGGCTAACTATGGCTACACCTTC,CSVDELSTANYGYTF
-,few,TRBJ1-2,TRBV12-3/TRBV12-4,TGTGCCAGCATGGAGACGGGAACAAGTGTGGCTGGCTACACCTTC,CASMETGTSVAGYTF
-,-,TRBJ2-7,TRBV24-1,TGTGCCACCGGCCGGGGATCCGGGGCGCACGAGCAGTACTTC,CATGRGSGAHEQYF
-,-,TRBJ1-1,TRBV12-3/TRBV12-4,TGTGCCAGCAGTTTCTCCTTCGTGAACACTGAAGCTTTCTTT,CASSFSFVNTEAFF
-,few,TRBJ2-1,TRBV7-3,TGTGCCAGCAGCATGACCGGCCGTAGCTCCTACAATGAGCAGTTCTTC,CASSMTGRSSYNEQFF
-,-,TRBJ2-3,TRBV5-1,TGCGCCAGCACAATGGGATTGCGAGGCACAGATACGCAGTATTTT,CASTMGLRGTDTQYF
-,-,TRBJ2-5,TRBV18,TGTGCCAGCTCAGTGACAGAGGAAGAGACCCAGTACTTC,CASSVTEEETQYF
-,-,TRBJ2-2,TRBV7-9,TGTGCCAGCAGCTTAGCGAGTACGGGGGGCGTCCCCCCCGGGGAGCTGTTTTTT,CASSLASTGGVPPGELFF
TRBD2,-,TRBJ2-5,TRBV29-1,TGCAGTGCTGCGGGAGAAGAGACCCAGTACTTC,CSAAGEETQYF
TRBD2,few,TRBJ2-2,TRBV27,TGTGCCAGCACCCAATTAGCGGGGCGCGGGGAGCTGTTTTTT,CASTQLAGRGELFF